This T cell receptor (beta chain) is from a study of T cells in Graves' hyperthyroidism and ophthalmopathy. The study's findings and limits: Most clonotypes expanded in the thyroid (above 0.001) were also present in blood.

Isolation of PBMCs was performed on 8.5 to 10 ml fresh peripheral blood. Germline-derived CDR1 and CDR2 are LNHDA and SQIVND (reference sequence). The CDR3 contains 15 residues. V shed 6 bases and J 5 bases; nucleotides not matched to a gene: 10. Regions amplified from RNA transcripts were the TCR beta CDR3 regions. The HTBI primer set was used in a first-round RT-PCR of the TCR CDR3. Each CDR3 protein gets one entry after TCRdb re-called the multiplex PCR reads with MiXCR. The data show around 720,000 distinct CDR3 sequences, roughly a third seen once. Concerning this clonotype: Its antigen remains unknown.

The chain has TRBV19 and TRBJ2-7, with 10 nucleotides matching TRBD1. The clonotype was recovered from a woman aged 40 to 50 with Graves' hyperthyroidism. The source material was blood. The CDR3 is CASRISGTGANEQYF. The CDR3 bases are TGTGCCAGTAGGATTTCCGGGACAGGGGCGAACGAGCAGTACTTC. Variable domain in full (rest from reference TRBV19 and TRBJ2-7): DGGITQSPKYLFRKEGQNVTLSCEQNLNHDAMYWYRQDPGQGLRLIYYSQIVNDFQKGDIAEGYSVSREKKESFPLTVTSAQKNPTAFYLCASRISGTGANEQYFGPGTRLTVT.